This TCR beta chain was identified during a study of T-cell memory formation after mild COVID-19. Study-level background: TCR clustering was largely donor specific.

This CDR3 spans 16 amino acids. J was trimmed by 1 base and V by 1 base; bases with no gene match: 2. TCRdb re-analysed the 5' RACE reads in MiXCR, keeping a single row per CDR3 protein. Of 500,000 to 650,000 distinct CDR3 sequences listed, roughly 21% are singletons. Specimen: PBMCs or a T cell subset sorted from them (not recorded which). The sequence was obtained from an adult woman who had mild COVID-19 (a few samples of this study predate the infection). Cell type and time point are not known. V is TRBV12-3 or TRBV12-4 and J is TRBJ2-2; TRBD2 matches at 8 bases. Written as DNA, the CDR3 is TGTGCCAGCAGTTTAGACGGGAGGGGGAACACCGGGGAGCTGTTTTTT. It codes for CASSLDGRGNTGELFF.